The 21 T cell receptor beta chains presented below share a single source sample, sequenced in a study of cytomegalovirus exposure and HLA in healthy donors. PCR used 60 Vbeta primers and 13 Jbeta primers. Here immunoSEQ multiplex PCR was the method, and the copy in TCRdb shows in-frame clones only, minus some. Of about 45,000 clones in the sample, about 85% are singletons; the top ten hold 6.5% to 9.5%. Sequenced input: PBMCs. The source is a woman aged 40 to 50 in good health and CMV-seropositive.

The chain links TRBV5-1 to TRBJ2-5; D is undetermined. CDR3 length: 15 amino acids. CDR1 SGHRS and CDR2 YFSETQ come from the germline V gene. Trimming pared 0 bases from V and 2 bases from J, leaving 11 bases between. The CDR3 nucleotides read TGCGCCAGCAGCTTGGGAGGCAGACCTCAAGAGACCCAGTACTTC. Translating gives CASSLGGRPQETQYF.

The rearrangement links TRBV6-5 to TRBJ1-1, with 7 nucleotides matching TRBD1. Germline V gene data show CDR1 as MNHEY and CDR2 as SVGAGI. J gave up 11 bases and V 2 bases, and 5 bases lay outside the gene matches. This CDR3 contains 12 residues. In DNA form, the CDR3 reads TGTGCCAGCAGTTACCAGGGGGTAATGGCTTTCTTT. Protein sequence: CASSYQGVMAFF.

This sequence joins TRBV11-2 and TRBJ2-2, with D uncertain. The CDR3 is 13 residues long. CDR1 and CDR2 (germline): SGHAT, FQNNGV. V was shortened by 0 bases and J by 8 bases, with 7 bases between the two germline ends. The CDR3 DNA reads TGTGCCAGCAGCTTAGATCCCGGGGGGGAGCTGTTTTTT. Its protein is CASSLDPGGELFF.

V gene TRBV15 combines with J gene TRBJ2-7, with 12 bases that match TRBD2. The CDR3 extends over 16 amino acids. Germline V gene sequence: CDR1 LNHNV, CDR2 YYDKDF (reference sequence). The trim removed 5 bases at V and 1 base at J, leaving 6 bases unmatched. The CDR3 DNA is TGTGCCACCAGCGGACCCCTAGCGGGAGGGTCCTACGAGCAGTACTTC. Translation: CATSGPLAGGSYEQYF.

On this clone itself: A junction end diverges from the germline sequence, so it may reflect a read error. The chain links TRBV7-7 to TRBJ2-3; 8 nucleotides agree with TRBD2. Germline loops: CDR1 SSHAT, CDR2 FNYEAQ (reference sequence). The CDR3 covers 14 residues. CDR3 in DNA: TGTGCTAGCAGCTCGACTAGCGGCACAGATACGCAGTATTTT. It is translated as CASSSTSGTDTQYF.

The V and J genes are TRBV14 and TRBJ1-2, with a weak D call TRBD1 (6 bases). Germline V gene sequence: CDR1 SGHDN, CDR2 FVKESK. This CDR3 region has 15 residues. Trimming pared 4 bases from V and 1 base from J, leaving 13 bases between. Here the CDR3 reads CASSPGQTLNYGYTF. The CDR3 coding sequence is TGTGCCAGCAGCCCGGGACAAACCCTTAACTATGGCTACACCTTC.

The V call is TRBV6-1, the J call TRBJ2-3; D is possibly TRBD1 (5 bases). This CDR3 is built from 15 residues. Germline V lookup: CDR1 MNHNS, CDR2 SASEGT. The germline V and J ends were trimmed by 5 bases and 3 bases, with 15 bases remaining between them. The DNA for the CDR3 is TGTGCCAGCAGTAGACCCAGGGTGAATACAGATACGCAGTATTTT. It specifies CASSRPRVNTDTQYF.

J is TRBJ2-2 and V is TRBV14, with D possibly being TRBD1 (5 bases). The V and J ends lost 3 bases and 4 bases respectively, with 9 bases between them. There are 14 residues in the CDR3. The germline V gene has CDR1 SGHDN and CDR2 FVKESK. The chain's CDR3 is CASSQRQLTGELFF. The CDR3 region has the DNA TGTGCCAGCAGCCAGCGACAGCTCACCGGGGAGCTGTTTTTT.

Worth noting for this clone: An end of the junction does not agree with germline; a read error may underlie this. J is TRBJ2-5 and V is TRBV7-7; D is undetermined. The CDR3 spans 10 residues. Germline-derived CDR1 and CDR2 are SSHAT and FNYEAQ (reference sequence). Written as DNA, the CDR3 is TGTGCCAGCAGCCCCCGGTACGCCAACTTC. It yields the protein CASSPRYANF.

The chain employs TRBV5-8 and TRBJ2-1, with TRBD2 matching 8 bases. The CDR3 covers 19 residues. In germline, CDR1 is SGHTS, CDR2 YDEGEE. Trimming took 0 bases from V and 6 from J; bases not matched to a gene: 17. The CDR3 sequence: CASSLAGVVSGIYFNEQFF. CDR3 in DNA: TGTGCCAGCAGCTTGGCCGGGGTGGTTAGCGGGATTTATTTCAATGAGCAGTTCTTC.

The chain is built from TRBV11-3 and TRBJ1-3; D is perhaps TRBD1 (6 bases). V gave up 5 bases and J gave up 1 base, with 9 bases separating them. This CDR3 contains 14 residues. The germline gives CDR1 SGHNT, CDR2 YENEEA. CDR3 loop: CASSQGGSGNTIYF. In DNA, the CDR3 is TGTGCCAGCAGCCAAGGGGGTTCTGGAAACACCATATATTTT.

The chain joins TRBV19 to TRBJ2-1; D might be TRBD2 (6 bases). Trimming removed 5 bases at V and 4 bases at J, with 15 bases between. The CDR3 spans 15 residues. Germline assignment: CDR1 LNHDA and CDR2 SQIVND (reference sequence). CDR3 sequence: CASSPGTVTYNEQFF. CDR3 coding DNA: TGTGCCAGTAGTCCCGGGACTGTCACTTACAATGAGCAGTTCTTC.

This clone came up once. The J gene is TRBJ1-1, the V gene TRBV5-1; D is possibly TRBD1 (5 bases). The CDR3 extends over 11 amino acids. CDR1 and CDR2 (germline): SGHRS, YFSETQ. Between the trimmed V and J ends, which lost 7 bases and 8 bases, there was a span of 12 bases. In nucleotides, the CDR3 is TGCGCCAGCCGTGGGGAGGGGGAAGCTTTCTTT. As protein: CASRGEGEAFF.

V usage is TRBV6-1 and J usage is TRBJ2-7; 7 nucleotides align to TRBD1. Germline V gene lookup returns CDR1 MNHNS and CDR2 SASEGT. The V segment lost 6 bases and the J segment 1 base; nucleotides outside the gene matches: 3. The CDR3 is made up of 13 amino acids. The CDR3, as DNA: TGTGCCAGCAGAACAGGGGCGTCCTACGAGCAGTACTTC. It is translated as CASRTGASYEQYF.

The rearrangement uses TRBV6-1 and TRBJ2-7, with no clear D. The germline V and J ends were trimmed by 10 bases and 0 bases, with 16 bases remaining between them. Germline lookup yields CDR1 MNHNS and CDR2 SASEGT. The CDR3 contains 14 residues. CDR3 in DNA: TGTGCCAATGATGTAGGCGGTCCCTCCTACGAGCAGTACTTC. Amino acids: CANDVGGPSYEQYF.

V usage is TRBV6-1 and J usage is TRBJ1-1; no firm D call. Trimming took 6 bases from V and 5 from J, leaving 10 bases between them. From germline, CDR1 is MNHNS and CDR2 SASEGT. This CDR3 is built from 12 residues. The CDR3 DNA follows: TGTGCCAGCAGACCATTCGGGACTGAAGCTTTCTTT. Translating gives CASRPFGTEAFF.

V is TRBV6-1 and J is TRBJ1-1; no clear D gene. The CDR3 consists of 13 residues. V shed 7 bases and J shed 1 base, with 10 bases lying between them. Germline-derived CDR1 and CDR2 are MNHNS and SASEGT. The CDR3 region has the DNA TGTGCCAGCACCTACTCCGAGAACACTGAAGCTTTCTTT. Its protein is CASTYSENTEAFF.

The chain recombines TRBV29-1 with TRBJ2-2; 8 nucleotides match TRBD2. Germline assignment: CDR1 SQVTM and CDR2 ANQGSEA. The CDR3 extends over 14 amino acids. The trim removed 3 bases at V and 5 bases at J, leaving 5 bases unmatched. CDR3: CSVDAGGNTGELFF. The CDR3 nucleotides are TGCAGCGTTGATGCGGGGGGCAATACCGGGGAGCTGTTTTTT.

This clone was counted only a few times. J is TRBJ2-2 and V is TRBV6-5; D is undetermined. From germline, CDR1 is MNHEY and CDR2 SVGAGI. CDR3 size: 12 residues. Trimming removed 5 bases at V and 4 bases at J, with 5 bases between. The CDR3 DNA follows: TGTGCCAGCAGTCCTTCCACCGGGGAGCTGTTTTTT. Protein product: CASSPSTGELFF.

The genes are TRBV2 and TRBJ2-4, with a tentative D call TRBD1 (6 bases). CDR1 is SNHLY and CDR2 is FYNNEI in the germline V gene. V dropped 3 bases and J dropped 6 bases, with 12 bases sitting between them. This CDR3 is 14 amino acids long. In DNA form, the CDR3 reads TGTGCCAGCAGTGACGCTCTAGGGGGAAACATTCAGTACTTC. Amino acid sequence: CASSDALGGNIQYF.

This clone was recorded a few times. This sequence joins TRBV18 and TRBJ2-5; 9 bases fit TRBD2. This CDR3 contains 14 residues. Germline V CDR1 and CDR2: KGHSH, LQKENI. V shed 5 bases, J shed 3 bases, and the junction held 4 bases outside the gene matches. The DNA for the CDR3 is TGTGCCAGCTCAACGGGACTAGCAGAAGAGACCCAGTACTTC. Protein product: CASSTGLAEETQYF.